Listed below are T cell receptor beta chains from one sample, sequenced in a study of blood T cell repertoires in COVID-19. Sequenced by immunoSEQ multiplex PCR; TCRdb stores in-frame clones only, minus some. The table records 250,000 or so clones, 90% of them present only once. The sequenced sample was PBMCs or T cells enriched from blood (not recorded which). All receptors come from a woman aged 25 to 39 with acute COVID-19. The CDR3 runs from the conserved cysteine through the conserved F or W. A D gene is named only where the DNA matches it firmly. The size of a clone is reported for some rows only, either as once, few or many, or as a class for expanded clones.

>TRBV15|NA|TRBJ2-2|TRBD1
TGTGCCACCCCGGGGGACAGGGGGCCTCGGCGGGGCACCGGGGAGCTGTTTTTT
CATPGDRGPRRGTGELFF
>TRBV18|NA|TRBJ2-3|TRBD2
TGTGCCAGCTCACCACCGGGACTAGAGACAGATACGCAGTATTTT
CASSPPGLETDTQYF
>TRBV7-6|NA|TRBJ1-1|TRBD1
TGTGCCAGCAGCCCCCGACAGGGGGACACTGAAGCTTTCTTT
CASSPRQGDTEAFF
>TRBV29-1|NA|TRBJ2-1|NA
TGCAGCGTCACCAGGGGAGTAGGATACAATGAGCAGTTCTTC
CSVTRGVGYNEQFF
>TRBV4-2|NA|TRBJ1-1|TRBD1
TGTGCCAGCAGCCCGGACAGGGGGCAAGGGAACACTGAAGCTTTCTTT
CASSPDRGQGNTEAFF
>TRBV28|NA|TRBJ1-5|TRBD1
TGTGCCAGCAATAAAGAAGGGACAGTCAATCAGCCCCAGCATTTT
CASNKEGTVNQPQHF
>TRBV5-6|NA|TRBJ2-3|NA
TGTGCCAGCAGCTTGGGGCTGGCGGAATTCACAGATACGCAGTATTTT
CASSLGLAEFTDTQYF
>TRBV19|NA|TRBJ2-7|TRBD1
TGTGCCAGTAGTGTGATCACAGGGGGGATCAACGAGCAGTACTTC
CASSVITGGINEQYF
>TRBV28|NA|TRBJ2-7|TRBD2
TGTGCCAGCAGTTTAAGTTTGGGCGGGAGGGAGCAAGAGCAGTACTTC
CASSLSLGGREQEQYF
>TRBV2|NA|TRBJ2-5|TRBD2
TGTGCCAGCACCAAACGAGCGGGAGGGCCAGAGACCCAGTACTTC
CASTKRAGGPETQYF
>TRBV7-9|few|TRBJ2-7|TRBD2
TGTGCCAGCAGCTTAGAGGGGGGACGGAGACGGGAGGGCGAACACGAGCAGTACTTC
CASSLEGGRRREGEHEQYF
>TRBV28|NA|TRBJ1-5|TRBD1
TGTGCCAGCAGTTTACCCCCCGAGGACAGGGGATTTAATCAGCCCCAGCATTTT
CASSLPPEDRGFNQPQHF
>TRBV27|once|TRBJ1-2|NA
TGTGCCAGCAGTCCAGGTGTAGGAGGCTACACCTTC
CASSPGVGGYTF
>TRBV11-3|NA|TRBJ2-3|NA
TGTGCCAGCAGCTCGGACGGACTATCCACAGATACGCAGTATTTT
CASSSDGLSTDTQYF
>TRBV28|NA|TRBJ1-1|TRBD1
TGTGCCAGCAGTTTCGGGACTGGAGGGGGCATTTACACTGAAGCTTTCTTT
CASSFGTGGGIYTEAFF
>TRBV19|NA|TRBJ2-1|TRBD2
TGTGCCAGTTCAATTAGCGGGATAAGCTCCTACAATGAGCAGTTCTTC
CASSISGISSYNEQFF
>TRBV5-5|NA|TRBJ1-1|TRBD1
TGTGCCAGCAGCTTGGACAGGGGGCTCACTGAAGCTTTCTTT
CASSLDRGLTEAFF
>TRBV7-2|NA|TRBJ1-3|NA
TGTGCCAGCAGCCCGCGGGTAGGGGGAGGAAACACCATATATTTT
CASSPRVGGGNTIYF
>TRBV20-1|NA|TRBJ1-2|TRBD1
TGCAGTGCTAGTGAACAGGGGAGCTATGGCTACACCTTC
CSASEQGSYGYTF
>TRBV7-2|NA|TRBJ2-7|TRBD1
TGTGCCAGCAGCTTAATGACAGGGGGATCCTACGAGCAGTACTTC
CASSLMTGGSYEQYF
>TRBV7-2|NA|TRBJ2-2|NA
TGTGCCAGCAGCCCCAGTCCCTCGCGGAGCACCGGGGAGCTGTTTTTT
CASSPSPSRSTGELFF
>TRBV11-2|few|TRBJ2-7|NA
TGTGCCAGCAGCGCAGGGGCCTCCTACGAGCAGTACTTC
CASSAGASYEQYF
>TRBV21-1|NA|TRBJ2-1|NA
TGTGCCAGCAGCACGGGGAGGTGCGTTTGGGGGATCTATGAGCAGTTCTTC
CASSTGRCVWGIYEQFF
>TRBV2|NA|TRBJ2-7|NA
TGTGCCAGCAATGCGGGACCACTCTACGAGCAGTACTTC
CASNAGPLYEQYF
>TRBV5-4|NA|TRBJ1-4|NA
TGTGCCAGCAGCTTGGCAGGCACTAATGAAAAACTGTTTTTT
CASSLAGTNEKLFF
>TRBV7-3|NA|TRBJ2-1|TRBD1
TGTGCCAGCAGCTTACCAGGGGGATATGAGCAGTTCTTC
CASSLPGGYEQFF
>TRBV7-8|NA|TRBJ1-5|TRBD1
TGTGCCAGCAGCCAGACCGGGACAGGGTCTGGGAGGAATCAGCCCCAGCATTTT
CASSQTGTGSGRNQPQHF
>TRBV3-1/TRBV3-2|NA|TRBJ1-5|TRBD1
TGTGCCAGCAGCCAATGGGGACAGGTCAATCAGCCCCAGCATTTT
CASSQWGQVNQPQHF
>TRBV4-1|NA|TRBJ2-7|TRBD2
TGCGCCAGCAGCCAAGGGATAGCGGGGAGTTACGAGCAGTACTTC
CASSQGIAGSYEQYF
>TRBV19|NA|TRBJ1-4|NA
TGTGCCAGTAGTATAGCCCTAATGGGGGGATCTAATGAAAAACTGTTTTTT
CASSIALMGGSNEKLFF
>TRBV28|few|TRBJ2-1|TRBD2
TGTGCCAGCAGTTTTCTCGTCGGACTAGCGGGATGGGACAATGAGCAGTTCTTC
CASSFLVGLAGWDNEQFF
>TRBV5-1|NA|TRBJ1-1|NA
TGCGCCAGCAGCTTGGGCGGACAGAATGGGGAAGCTTTCTTT
CASSLGGQNGEAFF
>TRBV29-1|NA|TRBJ1-1|NA
TGCAGCGTTGGTCGGGGAGCTGAAGCTTTCTTT
CSVGRGAEAFF
>TRBV28|NA|TRBJ1-1|NA
TGTGCCAGCAGTCCATATCAGGGAAGAGACACTGAAGCTTTCTTT
CASSPYQGRDTEAFF
>TRBV19|once|TRBJ2-1|NA
TGTGCCAGTACAAGGTCGGGACTCTCCTACAATGAGCAGTTCTTC
CASTRSGLSYNEQFF
>TRBV2|NA|TRBJ1-5|NA
TGTGCCAGCAGTCCGGGAGGGAACAATCAGCCCCAGCATTTT
CASSPGGNNQPQHF
>TRBV5-1|NA|TRBJ2-3|TRBD1
TGCGCCAGCAGCTTGGTTTCAGGGGGAACAGATACGCAGTATTTT
CASSLVSGGTDTQYF
>TRBV24-1|NA|TRBJ1-5|NA
TGTGCCACCAGTCGCGGGTACAATCAGCCCCAGCATTTT
CATSRGYNQPQHF
>TRBV19|NA|TRBJ2-1|NA
TGTGCCAGTAGCCGTGACTGGTACAATGAGCAGTTCTTC
CASSRDWYNEQFF
>TRBV6-5|NA|TRBJ1-1|TRBD1
TGTGCCAGCAAACGACAGGGGGACACTGAAGCTTTCTTT
CASKRQGDTEAFF
>TRBV6-5|NA|TRBJ2-7|TRBD1
TGTGCCAGCACCCGGGACAGGCGTAACTCCTACGAGCAGTACTTC
CASTRDRRNSYEQYF
>TRBV7-9|once|TRBJ2-1|TRBD2
TGTGCCAGCAGCCTGACTAGCGGGAGAAGTTTCTTC
CASSLTSGRSFF
>TRBV4-3|NA|TRBJ2-3|TRBD1
TGCGCCAGCAGCCAAGGAGCAGGGGGAAGCACAGATACGCAGTATTTT
CASSQGAGGSTDTQYF
>TRBV21-1|NA|TRBJ1-2|NA
TGTGCCAGCAGGAGGCGGCAGGGCCTCTATGGCTACACCTTC
CASRRRQGLYGYTF
>TRBV27|NA|TRBJ2-1|NA
TGTGCCAGCAGGGAACTTAGGAGCTCCTACAATGAGCAGTTCTTC
CASRELRSSYNEQFF
>TRBV18|NA|TRBJ2-7|TRBD2
TGTGCCAGCTCACCACCTAGCGGGAGTTTATACGAGCAGTACTTC
CASSPPSGSLYEQYF
>TRBV11-2|NA|TRBJ1-6|TRBD1
TGTGCCAGCGAAAGGACAGGCCTACTTGCCGATTCACCCCTCCACTTT
CASERTGLLADSPLHF
>TRBV6-5|NA|TRBJ2-7|TRBD2
TGTGCCAGCAGAGGGACTAGCGGTCCGTACGAGCAGTACTTC
CASRGTSGPYEQYF
>TRBV5-1|few|TRBJ2-1|TRBD2
TGCGCCAGCAGCGTGGAGACTAGCGGGACCGCGAATGAGCAGTTCTTC
CASSVETSGTANEQFF
>TRBV15|NA|TRBJ1-1|NA
TGTGCCACCAGCAGAGACGCAGGGTGGAACACTGAAGCTTTCTTT
CATSRDAGWNTEAFF
>TRBV24-1|NA|TRBJ1-4|TRBD1
TGTGCCACCAGTCAGGGGGCAGATGAAAAACTGTTTTTT
CATSQGADEKLFF
>TRBV5-5|NA|TRBJ2-3|NA
TGTGCCAGCATTCGGGATACAGATACGCAGTATTTT
CASIRDTDTQYF
>TRBV7-3|NA|TRBJ2-2|NA
TGTGCCAGCAGCAATCCAAGCGCGAGGGAGCTGTTTTTT
CASSNPSARELFF
>TRBV13|NA|TRBJ2-2|NA
TGTGCCAGCAGCTTTAAGTGGTCGCAGGCCGGGGAGCTGTTTTTT
CASSFKWSQAGELFF